Below, 27 T cell receptor beta chains from the same sample are listed, as sequenced in a study of Tregs in tolerant kidney transplant recipients. The data were produced by immunoSEQ multiplex PCR, yet TCRdb's version contains in-frame clones alone and is incomplete. This table lists about 30,000 clones. The sample here was CD8+ T cells from blood, taken before the transplant. The receptors were sampled from a human donor who received a combined kidney and bone marrow transplant.

Concerning this clone itself: The read comes to an end 3 residues before the CDR3 does, leaving the germline J gene to fill in the end. V usage is TRBV7-2 and J usage is TRBJ1-1; no reliable D call. The CDR3 covers 13 residues. The V and J ends lost 5 bases and 3 bases respectively, with 10 bases between them. The germline gives CDR1 SGHTA, CDR2 FQGNSA. CDR3 DNA, as far as it was read: TGTGCCAGCAGCCCCCCGGGTTACACTGAA. Its protein product is CASSPPGYTE. The whole CDR3 sequence is CASSPPGYTEAFF.

Remarks on this clone: The read terminates 3 residues ahead of where the CDR3 ends, so the germline J gene completes it. The chain is built from TRBV7-9 and TRBJ1-2; 10 nucleotides match TRBD1. Germline V CDR1 and CDR2: SEHNR, FQNEAQ (reference sequence). The CDR3 has 15 amino acids. The V segment lost 8 bases and the J segment 6 bases; nucleotides outside the gene matches: 12. The CDR3 DNA, read in part, is TGTGCCAGCCCCACTCCGGGACAGGGGTTGGATGGC. Translating gives CASPTPGQGLDG. The whole CDR3 is CASPTPGQGLDGYTF. The full variable domain, rest sourced from reference TRBV7-9 and TRBJ1-2, is DTGVSQNPRHKITKRGQNVTFRCDPISEHNRLYWYRQTLGQGPEFLTYFQNEAQLEKSRLLSDRFSAERPKGSFSTLEIQRTEQGDSAMYLCASPTPGQGLDGYTFGSGTRLTVV.

The sequenced CDR3 bases are TGTGCCAGCACCGAAACAGGGGGCTCATATAATTCACCC. Its protein is CASTETGGSYNSP. Given in full, the CDR3 is CASTETGGSYNSPLHF. This chain joins TRBV2 and TRBJ1-6, with 9 bases fitting TRBD1. The read ends 3 residues early relative to the CDR3; the germline J gene fills the gap. CDR1 SNHLY and CDR2 FYNNEI come from the germline V gene. CDR3 length: 16 residues. Trimming cost V 7 bases and J 4 bases; bases outside gene matches: 8.

As for this clone: The read ends 3 residues shy of where the CDR3 ends; the end is completed using the germline J gene. The chain has TRBV7-6 and TRBJ1-4; D remains ambiguous. The CDR3 loop spans 14 amino acids. Trimming stripped 0 bases from V and 4 bases from J, with 6 bases between. Germline loops: CDR1 SGHVS, CDR2 FNYEAQ. The CDR3 DNA, read in part, is TGTGCCAGCAGCTTAGCGCTCGGTAATGAAAAA. Amino acids: CASSLALGNEK. From start to end, the CDR3 is CASSLALGNEKLFF.

Note on this clone: Coverage ceases 3 residues before the CDR3 finishes, and the germline J gene fills in the end. V is TRBV19 and J is TRBJ2-2; 7 positions match TRBD2. Germline CDR1 reads LNHDA; CDR2 reads SQIVND (reference sequence). This CDR3 spans 15 amino acids. The junction had 6 bases not matched to a gene; V was cut back by 8 bases and J by 0 bases. The sequenced part of the CDR3 DNA is TGTGCCAGTGCACTAGCGTCTACGAACACCGGGGAG. It yields the protein CASALASTNTGE. The CDR3 reads in full as CASALASTNTGELFF.

Remarks on this clone: Read coverage stops 3 residues before the CDR3 terminus; the germline J gene supplies the remainder. V gene TRBV2 combines with J gene TRBJ2-7; 8 bases agree with TRBD1. V shed 6 bases, J shed 5 bases, and the junction held 15 bases outside the gene matches. Germline values: CDR1 SNHLY, CDR2 FYNNEI. CDR3 length: 16 amino acids. CDR3 loop: CASREPGGGIIHEQYF. The sequenced part of the CDR3 DNA is TGTGCCAGCAGAGAACCAGGGGGCGGTATTATCCACGAG.

For this clone: The observed sequence ends 3 residues before the CDR3 terminus, with the missing tail filled in from the germline J gene. The chain carries TRBV11-2 and TRBJ2-7, with no clear D. The CDR3 is 14 residues long. Germline V gives CDR1 SGHAT, CDR2 FQNNGV. The V gene lost 1 base and the J gene lost 3 bases, with 10 bases spanning the gap. CDR3 amino acids: CASSLAHIHYEQYF. The part of the CDR3 DNA that was read is TGTGCCAGCAGCTTAGCTCACATTCACTACGAG.

About this clone: The CDR3 extends 3 residues past the end of the read, so its final part is completed from the germline J gene. This rearrangement joins TRBV7-6 to TRBJ2-3, with 9 bases lining up with TRBD1. V dropped 5 bases and J dropped 0; count of bases not matched to a gene: 3. The germline V gene has CDR1 SGHVS and CDR2 FNYEAQ. The CDR3 contains 15 residues. CDR3 amino acids: CASSRTGGSTDTQYF. The sequenced part of the CDR3 DNA is TGTGCCAGCAGCCGTACAGGGGGCAGCACAGATACG.

To note about this clone: The CDR3 is cut off 3 residues early in the read; its end comes from the germline J gene. This chain connects TRBV19 to TRBJ2-1, with a weak D call TRBD2 (5 bases). This CDR3 is 12 amino acids long. Trimming removed 2 bases at V and 7 bases at J, with 6 bases between. CDR1 LNHDA and CDR2 SQIVND come from the germline V gene (reference sequence). CDR3 DNA, as far as it was read: TGTGCCAGTAGTATACGCGGGAATGAG. This gives the protein CASSIRGNE. The CDR3 as a whole reads CASSIRGNEQFF.

A word on this clone: The read terminates 3 residues before the CDR3 end, so the remaining end is supplied by the germline J gene. The V call is TRBV7-6, the J call TRBJ1-2, with TRBD1 as a possible D gene (5 bases). CDR3 length: 12 amino acids. Germline V lookup: CDR1 SGHVS, CDR2 FNYEAQ. CDR3 bases read: TGTGCCAGCACCCCAATGGGGGGGAAC. Its translation: CASTPMGGN. The full CDR3 sequence reads CASTPMGGNYTF.

In the case of this clone: Read data end 3 residues before the CDR3 end; the end is taken from the germline J gene. The rearrangement links TRBV13 to TRBJ2-3; TRBD2 might be the D (6 bases). Germline values: CDR1 PRHDT, CDR2 FYEKMQ (reference sequence). This CDR3 region has 16 residues. V dropped 1 base and J dropped 2 bases, with 13 bases sitting between them. CDR3 residues: CASSLEAGELTDTQYF. CDR3 DNA, as far as it was read: TGTGCCAGCAGCTTAGAAGCGGGTGAGCTCACAGATACG.

As regards this clone: The CDR3 end falls 3 residues outside the read, so it is completed with the germline J gene. The chain uses TRBV30 and TRBJ2-5; TRBD1 matches at 7 bases. V shed 1 base and J 5 bases; nucleotides not matched to a gene: 13. Germline V gene data show CDR1 as GTSNPN and CDR2 as SVGIG (reference sequence). The CDR3 loop spans 16 amino acids. The CDR3: CAWSGQGASGFETQYF. The part of the CDR3 DNA that was read is TGTGCCTGGAGTGGACAGGGAGCGTCGGGTTTCGAGACC.

Regarding this clone: An end of the junction differs from the germline gene, which may be a read error. The DNA read from the CDR3 is TGTGCCAGCAGTCAAGCAGCAGGTGAA. Translated, it gives CASSQAAGE. The full CDR3 is CASSQAAGEAFF. J is TRBJ1-1 and V is TRBV6-1; D is unresolved. The read is 3 residues too short to cover the CDR3 end, so that end is filled in from the germline J gene. This CDR3 is built from 12 residues. The germline V gene encodes CDR1 MNHNS and CDR2 SASEGT.

Points on this clone: The read stops 3 residues short of the end of the CDR3; the missing end is completed from the germline J gene. This chain links TRBV19 with TRBJ1-5; D gene unclear. Germline CDR1 and CDR2: LNHDA and SQIVND (reference sequence). The CDR3 sequence is 16 residues long. Trimming shortened V by 6 bases and J by 0 bases, and 15 bases separated the two germline ends. CDR3 bases read: TGTGCCAGTAGCACCCTTGGCCCCGCTAGCAATCAGCCC. The encoded protein is CASSTLGPASNQP. The full CDR3 is CASSTLGPASNQPQHF.

Turning to this clone: The sequenced fragment ends 3 residues before the CDR3 boundary, so the rest is inferred from the germline J gene. V usage is TRBV7-9 and J usage is TRBJ1-1; no definite D call. Germline CDR1 reads SEHNR; CDR2 reads FQNEAQ (reference sequence). V was clipped by 1 base and J by 3 bases, with 9 bases between them. This CDR3 contains 14 residues. The CDR3 reads CASSLVYGDTEAFF. Partial CDR3 DNA: TGTGCCAGCAGCTTAGTGTACGGGGACACTGAA.

About this clone itself: The read stops 3 residues short of the end of the CDR3; the missing end is completed from the germline J gene. The genes are TRBV2 and TRBJ1-1; D might be TRBD1 (6 bases). Germline CDR1 reads SNHLY; CDR2 reads FYNNEI. V shed 5 bases and J shed 0 bases, with 10 bases lying between them. CDR3 size: 14 residues. CDR3: CASSRTVLNTEAFF. The covered CDR3 bases are TGTGCCAGCAGTCGGACAGTTCTGAACACTGAA. Full variable domain (missing parts from reference TRBV2 and TRBJ1-1): EPEVTQTPSHQVTQMGQEVILRCVPISNHLYFYWYRQILGQKVEFLVSFYNNEISEKSEIFDDQFSVERPDGSNFTLKIRSTKLEDSAMYFCASSRTVLNTEAFFGQGTRLTVV.

As concerns this clone: From the germline J gene comes the end of the CDR3, since the read stops 3 residues before it. The chain combines TRBV2 with TRBJ2-1; the match to TRBD2 covers 11 bases. This CDR3 contains 16 residues. With V trimmed by 5 bases and J by 2 bases, 5 bases remained unmatched. Germline CDR1 and CDR2: SNHLY and FYNNEI. CDR3 protein: CASSYSSGRTYNEQFF. The sequenced part of the CDR3 DNA is TGTGCCAGCAGTTACTCTAGCGGGAGGACCTACAATGAG. Drawing the rest from reference TRBV2 and TRBJ2-1, the complete variable domain is EPEVTQTPSHQVTQMGQEVILRCVPISNHLYFYWYRQILGQKVEFLVSFYNNEISEKSEIFDDQFSVERPDGSNFTLKIRSTKLEDSAMYFCASSYSSGRTYNEQFFGPGTRLTVL.

Turning to this clone: The read finishes 3 residues shy of the CDR3 end, and the germline J gene is used to complete it. The chain is built from TRBV11-3 and TRBJ2-1; weak D call: TRBD1 (7 bases). Germline V gives CDR1 SGHNT, CDR2 YENEEA. The CDR3 runs 15 residues. Trimming took 5 bases from V and 1 from J, leaving 12 bases between them. CDR3 DNA, as far as it was read: TGTGCCAGCAGCCAGGGGGGATCTTCCTACAATGAG. Residues: CASSQGGSSYNE. The full-length CDR3 reads as CASSQGGSSYNEQFF.

Regarding this clone: The read terminates 3 residues ahead of where the CDR3 ends, so the germline J gene completes it. The V and J genes are TRBV6-2 or TRBV6-3 and TRBJ2-1, with 14 positions matching TRBD2. Germline lookup yields CDR1 MNHEY and CDR2 SVGEGT. With 0 bases clipped from V and 6 bases from J, the junction kept 1 base outside the gene matches. CDR3 size: 16 residues. The part of the CDR3 DNA that was read is TGTGCCAGCAGTTACTCGACTAGCGGGGGGGTCAATGAG. Its translation: CASSYSTSGGVNE. The CDR3 as a whole reads CASSYSTSGGVNEQFF.

Details on this clone: The CDR3 extends 3 residues past the end of the read, so its final part is completed from the germline J gene. This chain connects TRBV19 to TRBJ2-7; 11 bases match TRBD1. The CDR3 runs 14 residues. Per the germline V gene, CDR1 is LNHDA and CDR2 is SQIVND (reference sequence). V gave up 5 bases and J gave up 3 bases; unmatched junction bases: 3. CDR3 loop: CASSFGTGGYEQYF. The covered CDR3 bases are TGTGCCAGTAGTTTCGGGACAGGGGGCTACGAG.

Notes on this clone: Read coverage stops 3 residues before the CDR3 terminus; the germline J gene supplies the remainder. The V call is TRBV28, the J call TRBJ2-5; 9 nucleotides match TRBD2. Per the germline V gene, CDR1 is MDHEN and CDR2 is SYDVKM. The CDR3 runs to 15 residues. Unmatched junction bases numbered 8, after V lost 5 bases and J lost 4 bases. The part of the CDR3 DNA that was read is TGTGCCAGCAGTCCCGCGGCTAGCGGGATAGAGACC. This translates into CASSPAASGIET. The complete CDR3 sequence is CASSPAASGIETQYF. Drawing the rest from reference TRBV28 and TRBJ2-5, the complete variable domain is DVKVTQSSRYLVKRTGEKVFLECVQDMDHENMFWYRQDPGLGLRLIYFSYDVKMKEKGDIPEGYSVSREKKERFSLILESASTNQTSMYLCASSPAASGIETQYFGPGTRLLVL.

Points on this clone: The CDR3 end lies 3 residues beyond the end of the read and is filled in from the germline J gene. This chain uses TRBV30 with TRBJ2-7, with 7 nucleotides matching TRBD2. The J segment lost 5 bases and the V segment lost 5 bases, leaving 9 bases of the junction unmatched. Germline values: CDR1 GTSNPN, CDR2 SVGIG (reference sequence). The CDR3 is made up of 13 amino acids. Here the CDR3 reads CAWAPWGGDEQYF. CDR3 DNA, as far as it was read: TGTGCCTGGGCCCCTTGGGGAGGGGACGAG.

Comments on this clone: The read terminates 3 residues before the CDR3 end, so the remaining end is supplied by the germline J gene. The chain recombines TRBV10-3 with TRBJ2-2; TRBD2 matches 11 bases. The V and J ends lost 6 bases and 6 bases, in that order; junction bases with no gene match: 9. The CDR3 runs 16 residues. In germline, CDR1 is ENHRY, CDR2 SYGVKD. CDR3 bases read: TGTGCCATCAGGGAACTAGCGGGAGCGTCTGCCGGGGAG. It yields the protein CAIRELAGASAGE. Given in full, the CDR3 is CAIRELAGASAGELFF.

Details on this clone: Coverage ceases 3 residues before the CDR3 finishes, and the germline J gene fills in the end. J is TRBJ2-1 and V is TRBV29-1; 8 nucleotides match TRBD1. V shed 1 base and J 4 bases; nucleotides not matched to a gene: 6. Germline CDR1 and CDR2: SQVTM and ANQGSEA. CDR3 length: 15 residues. The CDR3 sequence is CSVEGQGARYNEQFF. The sequenced part of the CDR3 DNA is TGCAGCGTTGAAGGCCAGGGGGCCCGGTACAATGAG.

Concerning this clone itself: The read terminates 3 residues ahead of where the CDR3 ends, so the germline J gene completes it. This rearrangement joins TRBV2 to TRBJ2-3, with TRBD1 matching over 8 bases. Losses at the gene ends were 6 bases for V and 4 bases for J; bases not matched to a gene: 6. From germline, CDR1 is SNHLY and CDR2 FYNNEI. This CDR3 is 14 amino acids long. The sequenced CDR3 bases are TGTGCCAGCAGCCAGACAGGGGAGCCAGATACG. Protein product: CASSQTGEPDT. The complete CDR3 reads CASSQTGEPDTQYF.

Concerning this clone itself: The read terminates 3 residues before the CDR3 end, so the remaining end is supplied by the germline J gene. The chain has TRBV13 and TRBJ2-7, with TRBD1 identical over 9 bases. CDR1 is PRHDT, CDR2 FYEKMQ, per germline (reference sequence). Losses at the gene ends were 5 bases for V and 6 bases for J; bases not matched to a gene: 11. The CDR3 is made up of 15 amino acids. Incomplete CDR3 DNA: TGTGCCAGCAGCCCTACCGGGACAGGGCCAAGCGAG. This gives the protein CASSPTGTGPSE. The complete CDR3 sequence is CASSPTGTGPSEQYF.

As for this clone: The read comes to an end 3 residues before the CDR3 does, leaving the germline J gene to fill in the end. The gene calls are TRBV7-9 and TRBJ1-1, with D perhaps matching TRBD1 (5 bases). The CDR3 has 13 residues. Germline V CDR1 and CDR2: SEHNR, FQNEAQ (reference sequence). The V gene lost 3 bases and the J gene lost 6 bases, with 11 bases spanning the gap. The sequenced part of the CDR3 DNA is TGTGCCAGCAGCTTTTCTTCGGGGGCTGAA. It yields the protein CASSFSSGAE. From start to end, the CDR3 is CASSFSSGAEAFF.